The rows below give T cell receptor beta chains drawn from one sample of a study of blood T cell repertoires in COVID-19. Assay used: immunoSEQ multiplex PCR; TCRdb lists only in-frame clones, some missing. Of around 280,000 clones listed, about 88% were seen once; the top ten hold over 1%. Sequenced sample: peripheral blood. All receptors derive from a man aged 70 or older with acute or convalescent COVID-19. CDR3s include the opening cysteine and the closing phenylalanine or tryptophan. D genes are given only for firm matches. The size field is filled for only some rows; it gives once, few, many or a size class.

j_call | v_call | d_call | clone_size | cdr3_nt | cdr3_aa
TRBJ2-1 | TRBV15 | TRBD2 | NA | TGTGCCACCAGCAGAATAGCGGGAGATCGACGCAATGAGCAGTTCTTC | CATSRIAGDRRNEQFF
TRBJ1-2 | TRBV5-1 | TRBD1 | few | TGCGCCAGCACCTTAGACCAGGGGGGTCGTGGCTACACCTTC | CASTLDQGGRGYTF
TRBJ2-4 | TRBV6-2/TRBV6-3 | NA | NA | TGTGCCAGCAGTTCCGGGGGCATTCAGTACTTC | CASSSGGIQYF
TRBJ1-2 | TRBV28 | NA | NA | TGTGCCAGCAGTTCCCCGGGGGTACCTTGGGATGGCTACACCTTC | CASSSPGVPWDGYTF
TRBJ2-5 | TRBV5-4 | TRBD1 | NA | TGTGCCAGCAGCTTAGGACAGGGGCAAGAGACCCAGTACTTC | CASSLGQGQETQYF
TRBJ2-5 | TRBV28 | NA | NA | TGTGCCAGCAGCCCTTATCCACAGAGCAGCCAAGAGACCCAGTACTTC | CASSPYPQSSQETQYF
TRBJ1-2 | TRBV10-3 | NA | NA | TGTGCCATCAGTGCTAGTACAGGGAACTATGGCTACACCTTC | CAISASTGNYGYTF
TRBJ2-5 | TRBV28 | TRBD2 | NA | TGTGCCAGCAGTTCCGGGGGGGGAAACCGAGAGACCCAGTACTTC | CASSSGGGNRETQYF
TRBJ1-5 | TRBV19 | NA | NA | TGTGCCAGTAGTAAACAGGGTAGGCGCAATCAGCCCCAGCATTTT | CASSKQGRRNQPQHF
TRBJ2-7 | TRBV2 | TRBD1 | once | TGTGCCAGCAGGCCCAGACCGGGACAGGATTCCTACGAGCAGTACTTC | CASRPRPGQDSYEQYF
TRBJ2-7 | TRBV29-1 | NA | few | TGCAGCGTTGTAGGGGACTCCTACGAGCAGTACTTC | CSVVGDSYEQYF
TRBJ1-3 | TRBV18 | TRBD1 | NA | TGTGCCAGCTCACCGCCGGGACAGCTCTCTGGAAACACCATATATTTT | CASSPPGQLSGNTIYF
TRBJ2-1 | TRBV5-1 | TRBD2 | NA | TGCGCCAGCAGACCAGGGACTAGTGTTAACTCCTACAATGAGCAGTTCTTC | CASRPGTSVNSYNEQFF
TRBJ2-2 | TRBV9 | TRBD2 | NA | TGTGCCAGCAGCGAAACGGGGGGGACCACCGGGGAGCTGTTTTTT | CASSETGGTTGELFF
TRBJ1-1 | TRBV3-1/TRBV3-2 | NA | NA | TGTGCCAGCAGCCAAGTCAGATCCTTGAACACTGAAGCTTTCTTT | CASSQVRSLNTEAFF
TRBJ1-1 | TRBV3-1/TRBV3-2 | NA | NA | TGTGCCAGCAGCCAAGCTAATCTTGAAGCTTTCTTT | CASSQANLEAFF
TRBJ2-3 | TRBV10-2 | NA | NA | TGCGCCAGCAGTGAGTTGACAGGTCTGCAGTATTTT | CASSELTGLQYF